Shown below are 25 T cell receptor beta chains from a single sample sequenced in a study of early T cells in non-severe SARS-CoV-2 infection (dated by TCRdb to the early 2020s). The library was prepared using 5' RACE. Instrument on record: NextSeq 500. TCRdb reprocessing: public reads trimmed at Q25 with fastp, clones called with MiXCR, in-frame beta chains kept. Entries are consolidated by CDR3 protein sequence, retaining the most common genes and DNA. The sample contains 65,000 to 95,000 distinct CDR3 sequences, about 17% of them found a single time. The ten largest clones add up to about 3% of the sample. The sequencing input was whole blood. All receptors derive from an adult who was a healthcare worker with PCR-confirmed SARS-CoV-2 infection or an uninfected control (not recorded which).

CDR3 loop: CASSPTSGGAVVGLFF. The DNA of the CDR3 is TGTGCCAGCAGCCCAACTAGCGGGGGCGCGGTGGTGGGGCTGTTTTTT. The chain uses TRBV3-1 and TRBJ2-2, with 11 bases matching TRBD2. Germline assignment: CDR1 LGHDT and CDR2 YNNKEL (reference sequence). With 4 bases clipped from V and 13 bases from J, the junction kept 14 bases outside the gene matches. This CDR3 comprises 16 residues.

This chain joins TRBV29-1 and TRBJ2-1; a weak D match, TRBD2 (6 bases). CDR1 is SQVTM and CDR2 is ANQGSEA in the germline V gene. The V end lost 7 bases, the J end lost 7 bases, and 23 bases lay between the germline ends. The CDR3 sequence is 15 residues long. Here the CDR3 DNA reads TGCAGCGCCCTGGCGCCGGGAGAGAAGAGGAATGAGCAGTTCTTC. It is translated as CSALAPGEKRNEQFF.

This chain links TRBV30 with TRBJ1-3; D perhaps matches TRBD1 (5 bases). The V and J ends lost 4 bases and 8 bases respectively, with 12 bases between them. Germline V CDR1 and CDR2: GTSNPN, SVGIG (reference sequence). There are 12 residues in the CDR3. The CDR3 DNA sequence: TGTGCCTGGAACCCGCAAGGGGACACCATATATTTT. As protein: CAWNPQGDTIYF.

With respect to this clonotype: A single base separates this from a much larger clone, so it may be a read error. The V gene is TRBV12-3 or TRBV12-4, the J gene TRBJ2-7, with a possible D match to TRBD1 (6 bases). The CDR3 runs 13 residues. V lost 5 bases to trimming and J lost 6 bases, with 14 bases between them. DNA of the CDR3: TGTGCCAGCAGTCCCGGGACAAGGAGCGAGCAGTACTTC. This codes for CASSPGTRSEQYF.

The chain couples TRBV6-6 to TRBJ2-7; tentatively, D is TRBD1 (5 bases). The V and J ends lost 2 bases and 5 bases respectively, with 13 bases between them. The germline CDR1 and CDR2 sequences are MNHNY and SVGAGI (reference sequence). The CDR3 runs to 14 residues. CDR3 sequence (DNA): TGTGCCAGCAGTTACGGAACAGGTAGCCACGAGCAGTACTTC. This encodes CASSYGTGSHEQYF.

This clonotype was seen more than once but under ten times. V is TRBV12-3 or TRBV12-4 and J is TRBJ1-1; D uncertain. Trimming shortened V by 5 bases and J by 4 bases, and 8 bases separated the two germline ends. This CDR3 has 12 amino acids. CDR3 loop: CASSVRPTEAFF. The CDR3 DNA is TGTGCCAGCAGTGTAAGGCCCACTGAAGCTTTCTTT.

The sample holds a few counts of this clonotype. CDR3 residues: CASSQSGFPEAFF. CDR3 bases: TGTGCCAGCAGCCAATCAGGTTTCCCTGAAGCTTTCTTT. The chain joins TRBV7-9 to TRBJ1-1, with D hard to call. Between the trimmed V and J ends, which lost 5 bases and 6 bases, there was a span of 13 bases. Germline CDR1 and CDR2: SEHNR and FQNEAQ (reference sequence). The CDR3 length is 13 residues.

This clonotype has a count of ten or more. The V call is TRBV2, the J call TRBJ2-4, with TRBD1 as a possible D gene (6 bases). The CDR3 runs to 16 residues. V was trimmed by 6 bases and J by 1 base, leaving 16 bases between them. CDR1 and CDR2 from the germline V gene are SNHLY and FYNNEI. The CDR3 DNA is TGTGCCAGCAGCGCGGAAGTCAGGGGTGCCAAAAACATTCAGTACTTC. It yields the protein CASSAEVRGAKNIQYF.

This clonotype was counted between two and nine times. This chain uses TRBV6-1 with TRBJ1-1; D not resolved. CDR3 length: 14 amino acids. In germline, CDR1 is MNHNS, CDR2 SASEGT. Trimming cost V 7 bases and J 7 bases, with 19 bases left between them. The CDR3: CASTTRPVTVEAFF. The CDR3 bases are TGTGCCAGCACTACGAGACCTGTGACTGTTGAAGCTTTCTTT.

This clonotype was seen a handful of times. The chain employs TRBV11-3 and TRBJ2-1; either TRBD1 or TRBD2 may supply D (5 bases each). Germline V lookup: CDR1 SGHNT, CDR2 YENEEA. There are 14 residues in the CDR3. Deletions cut 5 bases from V and 5 bases from J, with 13 bases between. CDR3 in amino acids: CASSRGTAHNEQFF. As DNA, the CDR3 is TGTGCCAGCAGCCGAGGGACCGCCCACAATGAGCAGTTCTTC.

V is TRBV29-1 and J is TRBJ2-7; TRBD2 agrees at 9 bases. The V gene end was trimmed by 4 bases and the J gene end by 3 bases; junction bases not matched to a gene: 7. This CDR3 contains 14 residues. Germline V gene sequence: CDR1 SQVTM, CDR2 ANQGSEA. DNA for the CDR3: TGCAGCGTTGTTGCGACTAGCGGATACTACGAGCAGTACTTC. Protein: CSVVATSGYYEQYF.

This clonotype was observed a handful of times. The chain joins TRBV20-1 to TRBJ1-1; D possibly corresponds to TRBD1 (6 bases). Germline V gives CDR1 DFQATT, CDR2 SNEGSKA (reference sequence). CDR3 length equals 14 residues. Trimming cost V 5 bases and J 1 base, with 14 bases left between them. CDR3 DNA: TGCAGTGCTGTGCAAACACAGGGGAACACTGAAGCTTTCTTT. Translating it yields CSAVQTQGNTEAFF.

Many counts were recorded for this clonotype. The rearrangement uses TRBV6-6 and TRBJ2-1; 13 nucleotides line up with TRBD2. V was pared by 0 bases and J by 2 bases, with 1 base of the junction left unmatched. The CDR3 has 17 amino acids. The germline V gene encodes CDR1 MNHNY and CDR2 SVGAGI (reference sequence). The CDR3, as DNA: TGTGCCAGCAGTTACTCCGGACTAGCGGGAGCCTACAATGAGCAGTTCTTC. It specifies CASSYSGLAGAYNEQFF.

This clonotype has just a few counts. The chain joins TRBV28 to TRBJ2-7; 11 nucleotides align to TRBD2. The J segment lost 0 bases and the V segment lost 3 bases, leaving 4 bases of the junction unmatched. CDR3 length: 16 amino acids. Per the germline V gene, CDR1 is MDHEN and CDR2 is SYDVKM. The CDR3 protein is CASSFLAGGNSYEQYF. The CDR3 DNA reads as TGTGCCAGCAGTTTCCTAGCGGGGGGCAACTCCTACGAGCAGTACTTC.

This clonotype was recorded a few times. The rearrangement joins TRBV10-1 to TRBJ2-2; the match to TRBD2 covers 8 bases. This CDR3 spans 15 amino acids. V shed 4 bases and J 4 bases; nucleotides not matched to a gene: 5. The germline V gene has CDR1 WNHNN and CDR2 SYGVQD (reference sequence). The CDR3 loop is CASSAQRGSTGELFF. The CDR3 DNA reads TGCGCCAGCAGTGCCCAGCGGGGGAGCACCGGGGAGCTGTTTTTT.

In this sample, this clonotype turned up a few times. J is TRBJ2-1 and V is TRBV19, with D maybe TRBD2 (6 bases). This CDR3 has 15 residues. V lost 7 bases and J lost 5, with 18 bases in between. Germline loops: CDR1 LNHDA, CDR2 SQIVND (reference sequence). CDR3 residues: CASKSGRDHNNEQFF. As DNA, the CDR3 is TGTGCCAGTAAATCGGGGCGGGATCACAACAATGAGCAGTTCTTC.

This clonotype was detected a few times. V usage is TRBV11-2 and J usage is TRBJ1-5; no clear D gene. Germline-derived CDR1 and CDR2 are SGHAT and FQNNGV. V gave up 1 base and J gave up 1 base, with 5 bases separating them. The CDR3 extends over 14 amino acids. CDR3 nucleotides: TGTGCCAGCAGCTTAGGCGGGAGCAATCAGCCCCAGCATTTT. Its translation is CASSLGGSNQPQHF.

There are a few counts of this clonotype. V is TRBV5-1 and J is TRBJ2-7, with TRBD2 matching 11 bases. J lost 3 bases, V lost 7 bases, and 12 bases had no gene match. Germline V gives CDR1 SGHRS, CDR2 YFSETQ. The CDR3 is 16 residues long. The CDR3 region has the DNA TGCGCCAGCTCCGACGGGAGGGGACTAGCGGACTACGAGCAGTACTTC. Translating it yields CASSDGRGLADYEQYF.

The chain combines TRBV6-5 with TRBJ2-1; 9 bases fit TRBD1. The CDR3 contains 15 residues. Germline loops: CDR1 MNHEY, CDR2 SVGAGI. After removal of 8 bases from V and 2 bases from J, the junction contained 7 bases not matched to a gene. As DNA, the CDR3 is TGTGCCAGCGGCCGACAGGGGGGACCCTACAATGAGCAGTTCTTC. Amino acid sequence: CASGRQGGPYNEQFF.

The chain is built from TRBV6-6 and TRBJ2-7; TRBD1 aligns across 9 bases. Germline CDR1 is MNHNY and CDR2 is SVGAGI (reference sequence). The trim removed 5 bases at V and 1 base at J, leaving 3 bases unmatched. The CDR3 runs to 14 residues. CDR3 protein: CASSRQGGSYEQYF. The CDR3 DNA reads as TGTGCCAGCAGTCGACAGGGGGGATCCTACGAGCAGTACTTC.

The CDR3 reads CASSSLRRGRDSPLHF. The CDR3 nucleotides are TGTGCCAGCAGCTCTTTGAGGAGGGGGAGGGATTCACCCCTCCACTTT. The V gene is TRBV11-2, the J gene TRBJ1-6, with a weak D call TRBD1 (6 bases). V was shortened by 4 bases and J by 8 bases, with 18 bases between the two germline ends. Germline CDR1 and CDR2: SGHAT and FQNNGV. The CDR3 runs 16 residues. The full variable domain, its missing parts supplied by reference TRBV11-2 and TRBJ1-6, is EAGVAQSPRYKIIEKRQSVAFWCNPISGHATLYWYQQILGQGPKLLIQFQNNGVVDDSQLPKDRFSAERLKGVDSTLKIQPAKLEDSAVYLCASSSLRRGRDSPLHFGNGTRLTVT.

The rearrangement uses TRBV27 and TRBJ2-5; maybe TRBD1 (5 bases). The germline V and J ends were trimmed by 0 bases and 2 bases, with 13 bases remaining between them. From germline, CDR1 is MNHEY and CDR2 SMNVEV (reference sequence). The CDR3 runs 16 residues. The CDR3 sequence is CASSLSASTVQETQYF. In DNA, the CDR3 is TGTGCCAGCAGTTTATCCGCTTCGACAGTACAAGAGACCCAGTACTTC.

The J gene is TRBJ2-4, the V gene TRBV12-3 or TRBV12-4, with D perhaps TRBD1 (6 bases). The CDR3 extends over 16 amino acids. V was trimmed by 3 bases and J by 0 bases, leaving 12 bases between them. The CDR3 DNA sequence: TGTGCCAGCAGTTTGTCCAGGGGCTTAGCCAAAAACATTCAGTACTTC. Residues: CASSLSRGLAKNIQYF.

The chain carries TRBV30 and TRBJ1-1; the D gene is possibly TRBD1 (5 bases). The ends were cut back, 4 bases at V and 0 bases at J, with 6 bases in the middle. The CDR3 extends over 12 amino acids. Germline CDR1 GTSNPN, CDR2 SVGIG (reference sequence). The CDR3 protein is CAWTGMNTEAFF. DNA for the CDR3: TGTGCCTGGACAGGGATGAACACTGAAGCTTTCTTT. The entire variable domain, with the rest obtained from reference TRBV30 and TRBJ1-1, is as follows: SQTIHQWPATLVQPVGSPLSLECTVEGTSNPNLYWYRQAAGRGLQLLFYSVGIGQISSEVPQNLSASRPQDRQFILSSKKLLLSDSGFYLCAWTGMNTEAFFGQGTRLTVV.

The CDR3, as DNA: TGTGCCAGCAGCTTTAATGGTCAGCCCCAGCATTTT. Amino acid sequence: CASSFNGQPQHF. The V call is TRBV7-2, the J call TRBJ1-5; D gene uncertain. This CDR3 is built from 12 residues. Germline V gene sequence: CDR1 SGHTA, CDR2 FQGNSA. Between the trimmed V and J ends, which lost 3 bases and 6 bases, there was a span of 6 bases.